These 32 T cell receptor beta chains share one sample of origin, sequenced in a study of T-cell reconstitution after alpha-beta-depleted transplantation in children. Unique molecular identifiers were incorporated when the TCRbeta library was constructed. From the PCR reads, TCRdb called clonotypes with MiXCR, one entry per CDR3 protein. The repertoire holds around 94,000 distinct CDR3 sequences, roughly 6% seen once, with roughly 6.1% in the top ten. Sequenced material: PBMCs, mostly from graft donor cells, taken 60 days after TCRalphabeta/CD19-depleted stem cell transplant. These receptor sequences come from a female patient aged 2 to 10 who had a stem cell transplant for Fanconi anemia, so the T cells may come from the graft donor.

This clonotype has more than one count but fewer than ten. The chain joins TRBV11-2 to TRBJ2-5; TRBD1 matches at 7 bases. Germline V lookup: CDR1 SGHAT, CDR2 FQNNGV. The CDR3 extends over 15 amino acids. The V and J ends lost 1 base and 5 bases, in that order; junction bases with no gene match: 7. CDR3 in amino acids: CASSLGSVTGETQYF. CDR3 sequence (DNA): TGTGCCAGCAGCTTAGGGTCAGTGACAGGGGAGACCCAGTACTTC.

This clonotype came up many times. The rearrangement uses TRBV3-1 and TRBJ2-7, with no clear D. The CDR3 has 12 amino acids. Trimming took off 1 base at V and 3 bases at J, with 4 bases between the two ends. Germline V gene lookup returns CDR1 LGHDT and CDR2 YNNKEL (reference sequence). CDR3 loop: CASSQGVYEQYF. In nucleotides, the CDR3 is TGTGCCAGCAGCCAAGGGGTCTACGAGCAGTACTTC.

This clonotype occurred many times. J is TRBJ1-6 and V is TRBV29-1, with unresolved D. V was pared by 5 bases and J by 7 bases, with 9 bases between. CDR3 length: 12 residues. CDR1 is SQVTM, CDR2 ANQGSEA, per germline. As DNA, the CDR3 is TGCAGCGTTCGAGACGGCAATTCACCCCTCCACTTT. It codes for CSVRDGNSPLHF.

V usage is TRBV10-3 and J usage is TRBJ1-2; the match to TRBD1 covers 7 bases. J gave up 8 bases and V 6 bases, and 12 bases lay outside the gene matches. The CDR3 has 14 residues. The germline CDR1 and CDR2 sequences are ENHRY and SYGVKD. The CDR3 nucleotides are TGTGCCATCAGCACAGGGGAGGCCCCTGGGGGCTACACCTTC. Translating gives CAISTGEAPGGYTF.

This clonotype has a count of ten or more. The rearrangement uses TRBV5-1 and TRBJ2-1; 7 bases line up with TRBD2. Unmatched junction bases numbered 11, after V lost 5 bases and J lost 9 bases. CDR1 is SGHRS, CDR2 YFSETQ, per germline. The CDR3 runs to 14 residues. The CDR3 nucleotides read TGCGCCAGCAGGGGGAGTAGCGGGTTTGCTGAGCAGTTCTTC. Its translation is CASRGSSGFAEQFF.

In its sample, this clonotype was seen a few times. The CDR3 sequence: CASSRKRVTDTQYF. The DNA for the CDR3 is TGTGCCAGCTCACGAAAGCGGGTCACAGATACGCAGTATTTT. This sequence joins TRBV18 and TRBJ2-3, with a weak D call TRBD2 (6 bases). V shed 4 bases and J shed 2 bases, with 10 bases lying between them. CDR1 and CDR2 (germline): KGHSH, LQKENI. This CDR3 is built from 14 residues.

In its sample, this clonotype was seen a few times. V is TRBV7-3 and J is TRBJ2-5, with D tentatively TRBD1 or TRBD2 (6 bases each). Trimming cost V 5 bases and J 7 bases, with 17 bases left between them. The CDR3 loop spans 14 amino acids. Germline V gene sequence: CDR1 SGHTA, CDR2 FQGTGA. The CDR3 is CASSQYGSGATQYF. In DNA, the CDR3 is TGTGCCAGCAGCCAATATGGATCGGGGGCGACCCAGTACTTC.

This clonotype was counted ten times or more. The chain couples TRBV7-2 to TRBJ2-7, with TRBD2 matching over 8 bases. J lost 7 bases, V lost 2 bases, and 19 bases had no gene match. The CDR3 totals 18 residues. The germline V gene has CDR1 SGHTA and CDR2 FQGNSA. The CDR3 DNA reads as TGTGCCAGCAGCTTACGCCCCATCTTCGGGAGGGTCATAGAAGAGCAGTACTTC. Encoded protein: CASSLRPIFGRVIEEQYF.

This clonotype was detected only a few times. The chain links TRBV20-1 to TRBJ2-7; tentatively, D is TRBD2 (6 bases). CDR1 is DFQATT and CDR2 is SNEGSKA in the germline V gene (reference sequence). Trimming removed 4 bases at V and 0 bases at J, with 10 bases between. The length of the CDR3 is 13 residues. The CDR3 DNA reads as TGCAGTGCTACTCCCGGGGGCTCCTACGAGCAGTACTTC. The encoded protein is CSATPGGSYEQYF.

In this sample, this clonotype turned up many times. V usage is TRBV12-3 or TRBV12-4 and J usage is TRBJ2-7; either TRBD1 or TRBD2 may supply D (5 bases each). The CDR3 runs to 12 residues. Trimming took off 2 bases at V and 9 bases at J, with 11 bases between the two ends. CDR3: CASSLIRGRQYF. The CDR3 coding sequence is TGTGCCAGCAGTTTAATCCGGGGCCGGCAGTACTTC.

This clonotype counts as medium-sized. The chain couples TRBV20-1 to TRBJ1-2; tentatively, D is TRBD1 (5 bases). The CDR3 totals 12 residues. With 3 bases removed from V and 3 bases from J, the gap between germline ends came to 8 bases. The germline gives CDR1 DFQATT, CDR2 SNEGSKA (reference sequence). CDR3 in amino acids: CSARRGHYGYTF. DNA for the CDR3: TGCAGTGCTAGGAGGGGTCACTATGGCTACACCTTC.

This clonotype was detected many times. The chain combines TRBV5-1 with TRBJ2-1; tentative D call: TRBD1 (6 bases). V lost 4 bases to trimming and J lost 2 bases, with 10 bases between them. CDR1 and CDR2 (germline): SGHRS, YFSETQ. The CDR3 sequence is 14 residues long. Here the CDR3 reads CASSHGQPYNEQFF. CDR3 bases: TGCGCCAGCAGCCACGGACAGCCCTACAATGAGCAGTTCTTC.

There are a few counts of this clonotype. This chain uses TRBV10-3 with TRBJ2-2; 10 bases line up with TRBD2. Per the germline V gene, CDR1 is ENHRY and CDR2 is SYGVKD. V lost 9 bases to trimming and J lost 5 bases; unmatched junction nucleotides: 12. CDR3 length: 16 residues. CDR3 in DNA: TGTGCCATACGCGAAGCGGGGGGGCCACGAACCGGGGAGCTGTTTTTT. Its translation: CAIREAGGPRTGELFF.

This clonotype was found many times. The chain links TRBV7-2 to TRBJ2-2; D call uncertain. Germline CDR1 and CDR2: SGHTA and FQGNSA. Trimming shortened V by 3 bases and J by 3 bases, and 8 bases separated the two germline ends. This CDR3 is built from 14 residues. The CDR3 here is CASSFSVDTGELFF. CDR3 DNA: TGTGCCAGCAGCTTTTCTGTTGACACCGGGGAGCTGTTTTTT. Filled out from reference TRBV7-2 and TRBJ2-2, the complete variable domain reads GAGVSQSPSNKVTEKGKDVELRCDPISGHTALYWYRQSLGQGLEFLIYFQGNSAPDKSGLPSDRFSAERTGGSVSTLTIQRTQQEDSAVYLCASSFSVDTGELFFGEGSRLTVL.

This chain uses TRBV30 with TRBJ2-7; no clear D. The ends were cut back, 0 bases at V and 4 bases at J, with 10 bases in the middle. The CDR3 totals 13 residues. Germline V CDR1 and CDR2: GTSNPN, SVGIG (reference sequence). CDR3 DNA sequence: TGTGCCTGGAGTGTATCTAGGGAATACGAGCAGTACTTC. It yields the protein CAWSVSREYEQYF.

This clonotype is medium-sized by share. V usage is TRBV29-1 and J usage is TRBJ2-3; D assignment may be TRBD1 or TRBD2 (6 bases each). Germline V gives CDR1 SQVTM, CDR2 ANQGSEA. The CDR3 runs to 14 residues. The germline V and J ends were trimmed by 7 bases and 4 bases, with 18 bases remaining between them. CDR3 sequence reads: CSAVPGGHSDTQYF. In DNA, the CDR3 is TGCAGCGCCGTCCCCGGGGGACACTCAGATACGCAGTATTTT.

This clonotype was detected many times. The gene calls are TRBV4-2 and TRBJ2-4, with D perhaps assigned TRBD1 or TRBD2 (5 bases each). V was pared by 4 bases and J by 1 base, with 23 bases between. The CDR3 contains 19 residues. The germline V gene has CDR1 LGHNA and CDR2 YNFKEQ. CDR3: CASSPDTVGRGRAKNIQYF. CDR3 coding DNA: TGTGCCAGCAGCCCTGATACCGTGGGACGGGGCCGGGCCAAAAACATTCAGTACTTC.

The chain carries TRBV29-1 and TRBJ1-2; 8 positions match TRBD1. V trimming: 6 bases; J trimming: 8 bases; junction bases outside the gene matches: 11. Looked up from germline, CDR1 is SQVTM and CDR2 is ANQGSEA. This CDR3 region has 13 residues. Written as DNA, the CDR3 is TGCAGCGTCGTCCGCGGACAGGGTGAGGGCTACACCTTC. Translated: CSVVRGQGEGYTF.

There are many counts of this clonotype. CDR3: CGCSGPYGYTF. In DNA form, the CDR3 reads TGCGGCTGTTCGGGGCCCTATGGCTACACCTTC. V gene TRBV29-1 combines with J gene TRBJ1-2; D may be TRBD1 (5 bases). In germline, CDR1 is SQVTM, CDR2 ANQGSEA. The CDR3 length is 11 residues.

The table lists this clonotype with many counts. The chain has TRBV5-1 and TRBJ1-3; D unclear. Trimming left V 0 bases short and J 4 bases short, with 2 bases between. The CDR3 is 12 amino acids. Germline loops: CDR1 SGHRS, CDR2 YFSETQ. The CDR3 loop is CASSLGGNTIYF. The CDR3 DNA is TGCGCCAGCAGCTTGGGGGGAAACACCATATATTTT.

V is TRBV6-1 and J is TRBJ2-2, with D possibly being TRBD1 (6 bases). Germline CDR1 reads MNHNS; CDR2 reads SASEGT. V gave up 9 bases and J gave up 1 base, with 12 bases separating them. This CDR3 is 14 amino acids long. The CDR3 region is CASRKGGNTGELFF. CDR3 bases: TGTGCCAGTCGGAAAGGGGGGAACACCGGGGAGCTGTTTTTT.

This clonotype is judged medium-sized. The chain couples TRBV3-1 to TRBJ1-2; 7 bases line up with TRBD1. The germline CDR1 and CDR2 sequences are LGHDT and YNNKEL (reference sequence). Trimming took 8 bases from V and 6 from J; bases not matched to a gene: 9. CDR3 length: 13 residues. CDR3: CASGIGQEHGYTF. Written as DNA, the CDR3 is TGTGCCAGCGGTATAGGACAGGAGCATGGCTACACCTTC.

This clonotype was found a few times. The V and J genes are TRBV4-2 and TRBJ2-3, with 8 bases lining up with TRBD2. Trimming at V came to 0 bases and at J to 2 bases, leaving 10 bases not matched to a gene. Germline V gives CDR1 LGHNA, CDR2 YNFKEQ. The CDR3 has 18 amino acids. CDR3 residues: CASSQDLRRGVVTDTQYF. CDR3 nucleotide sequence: TGTGCCAGCAGCCAAGATCTTCGGCGGGGGGTCGTCACAGATACGCAGTATTTT.

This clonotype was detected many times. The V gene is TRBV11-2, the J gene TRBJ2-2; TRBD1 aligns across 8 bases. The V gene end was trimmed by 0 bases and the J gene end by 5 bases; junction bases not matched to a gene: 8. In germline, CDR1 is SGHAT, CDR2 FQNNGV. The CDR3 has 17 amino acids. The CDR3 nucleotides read TGTGCCAGCAGCTTAGATGCGACAGGGGCGCGGACCGGGGAGCTGTTTTTT. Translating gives CASSLDATGARTGELFF. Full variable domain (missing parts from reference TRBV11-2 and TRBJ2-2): EAGVAQSPRYKIIEKRQSVAFWCNPISGHATLYWYQQILGQGPKLLIQFQNNGVVDDSQLPKDRFSAERLKGVDSTLKIQPAKLEDSAVYLCASSLDATGARTGELFFGEGSRLTVL.

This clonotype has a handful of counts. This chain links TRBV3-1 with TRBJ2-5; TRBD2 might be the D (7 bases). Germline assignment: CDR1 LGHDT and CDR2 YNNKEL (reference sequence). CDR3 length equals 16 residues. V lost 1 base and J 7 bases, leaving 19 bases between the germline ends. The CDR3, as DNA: TGTGCCAGCAGCCAAGGACTGGTGGGGGGGCTTGGGACCCAGTACTTC. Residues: CASSQGLVGGLGTQYF.

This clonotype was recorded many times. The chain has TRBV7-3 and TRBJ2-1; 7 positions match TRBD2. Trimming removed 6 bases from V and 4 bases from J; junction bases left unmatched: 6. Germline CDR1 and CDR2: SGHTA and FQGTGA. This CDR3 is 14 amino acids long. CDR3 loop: CASRVGGSYNEQFF. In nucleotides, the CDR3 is TGTGCCAGCAGGGTCGGGGGGTCGTACAATGAGCAGTTCTTC. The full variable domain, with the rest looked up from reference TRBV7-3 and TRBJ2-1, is GAGVSQTPSNKVTEKGKYVELRCDPISGHTALYWYRQSLGQGPEFLIYFQGTGAADDSGLPNDRFFAVRPEGSVSTLKIQRTERGDSAVYLCASRVGGSYNEQFFGPGTRLTVL.

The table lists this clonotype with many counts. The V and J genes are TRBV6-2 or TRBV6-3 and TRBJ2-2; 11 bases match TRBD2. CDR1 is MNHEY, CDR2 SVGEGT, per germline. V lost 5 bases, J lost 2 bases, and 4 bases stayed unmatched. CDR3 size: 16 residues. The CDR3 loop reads CASSRLAGYNTGELFF. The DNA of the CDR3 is TGTGCCAGCAGTCGACTAGCGGGGTACAACACCGGGGAGCTGTTTTTT.

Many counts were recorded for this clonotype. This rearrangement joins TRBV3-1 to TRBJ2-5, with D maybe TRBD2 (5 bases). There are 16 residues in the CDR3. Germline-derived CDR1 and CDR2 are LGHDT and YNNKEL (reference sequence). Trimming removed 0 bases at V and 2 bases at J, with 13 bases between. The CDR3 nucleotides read TGTGCCAGCAGCCAAGATGGAGGAGGCCCGCAAGAGACCCAGTACTTC. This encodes CASSQDGGGPQETQYF.

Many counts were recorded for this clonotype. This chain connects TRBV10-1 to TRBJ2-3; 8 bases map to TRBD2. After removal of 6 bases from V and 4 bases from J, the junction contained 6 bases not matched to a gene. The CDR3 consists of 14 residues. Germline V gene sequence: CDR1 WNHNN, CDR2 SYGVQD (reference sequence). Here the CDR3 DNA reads TGCGCCAGCAGAAACCCCGGGGGGGCAGATACGCAGTATTTT. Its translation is CASRNPGGADTQYF.

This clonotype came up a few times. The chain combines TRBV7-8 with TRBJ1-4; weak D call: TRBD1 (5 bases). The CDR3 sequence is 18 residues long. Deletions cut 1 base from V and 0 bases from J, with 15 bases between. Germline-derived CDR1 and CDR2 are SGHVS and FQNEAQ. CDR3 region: CASSLGGVQVATNEKLFF. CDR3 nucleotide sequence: TGTGCCAGCAGCTTAGGAGGGGTCCAAGTCGCAACTAATGAAAAACTGTTTTTT.

Here the CDR3 reads CASSTSGRIMGEQFF. The CDR3 region has the DNA TGTGCCAGCAGTACGAGCGGGAGGATTATGGGTGAGCAGTTCTTC. The J gene is TRBJ2-1, the V gene TRBV12-3 or TRBV12-4, with TRBD2 identical over 9 bases. This CDR3 has 15 amino acids. J lost 9 bases, V lost 5 bases, and 11 bases had no gene match.

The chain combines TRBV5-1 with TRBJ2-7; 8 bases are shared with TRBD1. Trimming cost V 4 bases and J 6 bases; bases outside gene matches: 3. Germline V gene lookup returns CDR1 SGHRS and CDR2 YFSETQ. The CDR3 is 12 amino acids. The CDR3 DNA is TGCGCCAGCAGCCCCGGACAGGGCGAGCAGTACTTC. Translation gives CASSPGQGEQYF.